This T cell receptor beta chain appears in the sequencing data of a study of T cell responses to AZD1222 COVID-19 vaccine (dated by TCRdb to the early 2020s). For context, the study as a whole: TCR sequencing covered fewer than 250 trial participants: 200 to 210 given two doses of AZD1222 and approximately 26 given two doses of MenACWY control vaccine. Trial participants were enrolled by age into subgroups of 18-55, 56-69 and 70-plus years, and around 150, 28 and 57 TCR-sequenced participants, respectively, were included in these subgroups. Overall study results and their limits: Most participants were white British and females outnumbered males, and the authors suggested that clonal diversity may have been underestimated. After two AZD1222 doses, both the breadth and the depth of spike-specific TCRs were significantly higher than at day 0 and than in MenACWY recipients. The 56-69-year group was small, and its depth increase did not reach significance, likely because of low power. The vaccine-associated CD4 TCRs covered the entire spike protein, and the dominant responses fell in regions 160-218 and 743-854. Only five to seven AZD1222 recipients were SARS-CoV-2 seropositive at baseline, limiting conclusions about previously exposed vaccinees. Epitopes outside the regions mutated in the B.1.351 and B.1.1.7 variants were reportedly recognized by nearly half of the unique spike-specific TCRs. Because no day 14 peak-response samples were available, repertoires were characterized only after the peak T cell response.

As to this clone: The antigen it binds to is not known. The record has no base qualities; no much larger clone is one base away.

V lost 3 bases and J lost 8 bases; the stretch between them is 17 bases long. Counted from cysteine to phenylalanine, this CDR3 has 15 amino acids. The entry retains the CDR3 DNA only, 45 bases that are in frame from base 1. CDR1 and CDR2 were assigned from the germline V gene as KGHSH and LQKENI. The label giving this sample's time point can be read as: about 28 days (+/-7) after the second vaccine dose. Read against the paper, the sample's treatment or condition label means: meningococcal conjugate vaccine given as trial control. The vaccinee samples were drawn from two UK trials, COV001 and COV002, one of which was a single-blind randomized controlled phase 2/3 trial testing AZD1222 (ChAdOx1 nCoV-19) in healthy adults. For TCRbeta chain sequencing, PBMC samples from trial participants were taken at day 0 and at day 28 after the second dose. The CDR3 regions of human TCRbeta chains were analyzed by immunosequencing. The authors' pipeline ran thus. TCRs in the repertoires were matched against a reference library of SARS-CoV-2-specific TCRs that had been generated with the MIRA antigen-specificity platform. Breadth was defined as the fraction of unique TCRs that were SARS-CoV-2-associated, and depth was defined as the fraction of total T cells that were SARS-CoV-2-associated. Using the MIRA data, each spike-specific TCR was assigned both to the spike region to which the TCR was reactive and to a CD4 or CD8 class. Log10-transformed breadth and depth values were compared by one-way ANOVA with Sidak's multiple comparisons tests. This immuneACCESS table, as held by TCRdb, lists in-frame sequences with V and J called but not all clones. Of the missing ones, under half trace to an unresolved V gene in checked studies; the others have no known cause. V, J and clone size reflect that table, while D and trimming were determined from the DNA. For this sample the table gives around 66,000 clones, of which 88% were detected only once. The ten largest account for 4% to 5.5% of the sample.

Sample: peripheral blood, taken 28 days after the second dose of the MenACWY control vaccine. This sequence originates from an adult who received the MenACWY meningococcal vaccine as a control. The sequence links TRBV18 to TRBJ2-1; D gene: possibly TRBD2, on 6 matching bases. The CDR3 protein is CASSPPGTSPYEQFF. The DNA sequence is TGTGCCAGCTCACCGCCCGGGACTTCACCGTATGAGCAGTTCTTC.